The 31 T cell receptor beta chains reported below all come from one sample, sequenced in a study of beta chain features in type 1 diabetes. The isolated RNA, all of it, was reverse transcribed, so expressed TCRB transcripts were what got sequenced. Libraries were prepared by immunoSEQ multiplex PCR; TCRdb keeps only in-frame clonotypes and omits some of them. The sample has under 800,000 clones, roughly 16% seen once. The specimen was naive CD4+ T cells from blood. All receptors come from a man between 18 and 35 years old in good health.

This clone was counted at least ten times. J is TRBJ2-1 and V is TRBV7-9; possibly TRBD1 for D (5 bases). This CDR3 contains 13 residues. V was pared by 5 bases and J by 8 bases, with 13 bases between. CDR1 SEHNR and CDR2 FQNEAQ come from the germline V gene (reference sequence). The CDR3 spells CASSKGARYEQFF. CDR3 in DNA: TGTGCCAGCAGCAAAGGGGCGAGGTATGAGCAGTTCTTC.

The V call is TRBV18, the J call TRBJ1-2; TRBD1 agrees at 10 bases. Losses at the gene ends were 2 bases for V and 4 bases for J; bases not matched to a gene: 4. Germline loops: CDR1 KGHSH, CDR2 LQKENI. The CDR3 runs 15 residues. For the CDR3, the DNA is TGTGCCAGCTCACCAGGAGGACAGGGGGTCTATGGCTACACCTTC. This encodes CASSPGGQGVYGYTF. Combining the CDR3 with reference TRBV18 and TRBJ1-2 gives the whole variable domain NAGVMQNPRHLVRRRGQEARLRCSPMKGHSHVYWYRQLPEEGLKFMVYLQKENIIDESGMPKERFSAEFPKEGPSILRIQQVVRGDSAAYFCASSPGGQGVYGYTFGSGTRLTVV.

This clone was detected a few times. This rearrangement joins TRBV29-1 to TRBJ1-2, with D uncertain. This CDR3 contains 11 residues. Between the trimmed V and J ends, which lost 6 bases and 5 bases, there was a span of 10 bases. Per germline, CDR1 SQVTM and CDR2 ANQGSEA. CDR3 sequence reads: CSVGEPYGYTF. CDR3 sequence (DNA): TGCAGCGTCGGAGAACCGTATGGCTACACCTTC. The whole variable domain, filled in from reference TRBV29-1 and TRBJ1-2, reads SAVISQKPSRDICQRGTSLTIQCQVDSQVTMMFWYRQQPGQSLTLIATANQGSEATYESGFVIDKFPISRPNLTFSTLTVSNMSPEDSSIYLCSVGEPYGYTFGSGTRLTVV.

This clone was picked up a small number of times. The chain couples TRBV6-5 to TRBJ2-7; D unclear. Germline V gene lookup returns CDR1 MNHEY and CDR2 SVGAGI. Between the trimmed V and J ends, which lost 4 bases and 2 bases, there was a span of 12 bases. This CDR3 contains 14 residues. The CDR3 coding sequence is TGTGCCAGCAGTTCGCCGATAGTACCCTACGAGCAGTACTTC. It encodes CASSSPIVPYEQYF.

A few counts support this clone. J is TRBJ2-3 and V is TRBV5-4; TRBD1 matches 10 bases. From germline, CDR1 is SGHNT and CDR2 YYREEE (reference sequence). CDR3 length: 16 residues. With 0 bases clipped from V and 3 bases from J, the junction kept 4 bases outside the gene matches. The CDR3 sequence: CASSLVVGQGTDTQYF. The DNA for the CDR3 is TGTGCCAGCAGCTTGGTGGTGGGACAGGGGACAGATACGCAGTATTTT. The full variable domain, in which reference TRBV5-4 and TRBJ2-3 provide the parts outside the CDR3, is ETGVTQSPTHLIKTRGQQVTLRCSSQSGHNTVSWYQQALGQGPQFIFQYYREEENGRGNFPPRFSGLQFPNYSSELNVNALELDDSALYLCASSLVVGQGTDTQYFGPGTRLTVL.

This clone was counted only a few times. The chain couples TRBV5-4 to TRBJ2-4; 13 nucleotides match TRBD2. With V trimmed by 0 bases and J by 1 base, 4 bases remained unmatched. This CDR3 region has 18 residues. Germline CDR1 and CDR2: SGHNT and YYREEE (reference sequence). CDR3 loop: CASSLGPGLAGAKNIQYF. In nucleotides, the CDR3 is TGTGCCAGCAGCTTGGGGCCGGGACTAGCGGGGGCCAAAAACATTCAGTACTTC.

This clone has more than one count but fewer than ten. This chain links TRBV4-3 with TRBJ2-7; TRBD1 agrees at 7 bases. Germline V gives CDR1 LGHNA, CDR2 YSLEER. This CDR3 spans 14 amino acids. Trimming took 6 bases from V and 2 from J; bases not matched to a gene: 7. CDR3 bases: TGCGCCAGCAGTCCAGACAGGGATACCTACGAGCAGTACTTC. Its translation is CASSPDRDTYEQYF.

This clone was counted only a few times. The chain uses TRBV11-3 and TRBJ2-7; D gene ambiguous. V gave up 1 base and J gave up 0 bases, with 10 bases separating them. In germline, CDR1 is SGHNT, CDR2 YENEEA. The CDR3 contains 15 residues. CDR3 DNA: TGTGCCAGCAGCTTAGGTATCGGAAGCTCCTACGAGCAGTACTTC. It is translated as CASSLGIGSSYEQYF.

This clone was detected only a few times. The V and J genes are TRBV28 and TRBJ2-7; TRBD1 agrees at 8 bases. Germline-derived CDR1 and CDR2 are MDHEN and SYDVKM. J gave up 4 bases and V 5 bases, and 7 bases lay outside the gene matches. This CDR3 comprises 14 residues. CDR3 loop: CASSQSTGAYEQYF. The CDR3 DNA sequence: TGTGCCAGCAGTCAATCGACAGGGGCGTACGAGCAGTACTTC.

The rearrangement joins TRBV10-3 to TRBJ2-7, with 7 bases lining up with TRBD1. J was trimmed by 1 base and V by 6 bases; bases with no gene match: 6. The CDR3 sequence is 14 residues long. Germline V gene sequence: CDR1 ENHRY, CDR2 SYGVKD. The CDR3 DNA reads TGTGCCATCAGGAAAAGGGACAGTTCCTACGAGCAGTACTTC. As protein: CAIRKRDSSYEQYF.

The sample holds many counts of this clone. In this CDR3 the conserved last residue, phenylalanine or tryptophan, is missing, so a read error is likely. The limits of the CDR3 on the DNA are not certain, so only TCRdb's listed CDR3 is given. This rearrangement joins TRBV7-9 to TRBJ2-7; the D segment call TRBD1 is taken from the table without a DNA check. Germline loops: CDR1 SEHNR, CDR2 FQNEAQ (reference sequence). Termini included, the CDR3 measures 10 amino acids. CDR3 sequence: CASSLALQGP.

This chain uses TRBV7-2 with TRBJ2-7; D is ambiguous. V lost 3 bases, J lost 4 bases, and 7 bases lay in between. CDR3 size: 12 residues. Germline lookup yields CDR1 SGHTA and CDR2 FQGNSA. The CDR3 DNA reads TGTGCCAGCAGCTTTCGGATGTACGAGCAGTACTTC. This sequence encodes CASSFRMYEQYF.

The chain carries TRBV10-3 and TRBJ2-7; a weak D match, TRBD1 (6 bases). Germline V gene sequence: CDR1 ENHRY, CDR2 SYGVKD. V lost 5 bases, J lost 1 base, and 9 bases lay in between. The CDR3 runs to 13 residues. This chain's CDR3 is CAISSTGSYEQYF. The CDR3 DNA reads as TGTGCCATCAGTTCGACAGGTTCCTACGAGCAGTACTTC.

The chain links TRBV10-3 to TRBJ2-7; 10 nucleotides agree with TRBD2. Germline values: CDR1 ENHRY, CDR2 SYGVKD. There are 15 residues in the CDR3. With V trimmed by 6 bases and J by 5 bases, 10 bases remained unmatched. CDR3 residues: CAISRTSGAGNEQYF. The CDR3 nucleotides are TGTGCCATCAGCAGAACTAGCGGGGCCGGGAACGAGCAGTACTTC.

This clone was counted between two and nine times. V is TRBV18 and J is TRBJ2-5, with D uncertain. Germline loops: CDR1 KGHSH, CDR2 LQKENI. The CDR3 covers 13 residues. V lost 2 bases and J 3 bases, leaving 7 bases between the germline ends. CDR3 amino acids: CASSPGREETQYF. The CDR3 DNA is TGTGCCAGCTCACCAGGAAGGGAAGAGACCCAGTACTTC. The variable domain in full, with the rest retrieved from reference TRBV18 and TRBJ2-5, is NAGVMQNPRHLVRRRGQEARLRCSPMKGHSHVYWYRQLPEEGLKFMVYLQKENIIDESGMPKERFSAEFPKEGPSILRIQQVVRGDSAAYFCASSPGREETQYFGPGTRLLVL.

V gene TRBV6-4 combines with J gene TRBJ1-2; 9 bases match TRBD1. CDR1 MRHNA and CDR2 SNTAGT come from the germline V gene. Trimming cost V 5 bases and J 2 bases; bases outside gene matches: 3. The CDR3 loop spans 14 amino acids. CDR3 sequence: CASSPGTGNYGYTF. The CDR3 nucleotides read TGTGCCAGCAGTCCCGGGACAGGGAACTATGGCTACACCTTC.

The chain is built from TRBV5-6 and TRBJ1-5, with D unresolved. Between the trimmed V and J ends, which lost 3 bases and 5 bases, there was a span of 21 bases. The CDR3 totals 17 residues. Germline V gene lookup returns CDR1 SGHDT and CDR2 YYEEEE. The CDR3 protein is CASSSRSGRENDQPQHF. CDR3 bases: TGTGCCAGCAGCTCCCGATCCGGGAGGGAAAACGATCAGCCCCAGCATTTT.

The chain recombines TRBV19 with TRBJ1-2; D not resolved. The CDR3 covers 13 residues. The germline V gene has CDR1 LNHDA and CDR2 SQIVND (reference sequence). V gave up 3 bases and J gave up 3 bases, with 8 bases separating them. The CDR3: CASSIGWDYGYTF. CDR3 DNA: TGTGCCAGTAGTATCGGTTGGGACTATGGCTACACCTTC.

This chain links TRBV11-2 with TRBJ1-5; TRBD1 aligns across 10 bases. Germline CDR1 reads SGHAT; CDR2 reads FQNNGV. This CDR3 region has 17 residues. The ends lost 1 base at V and 5 bases at J; junction bases unmatched: 8. The CDR3 bases are TGTGCCAGCAGCTTAGGCCGGACAGGGGGGATAGATCAGCCCCAGCATTTT. Translated, it gives CASSLGRTGGIDQPQHF.

This clone was detected only a few times. This chain uses TRBV10-3 with TRBJ2-5; 9 bases are a match to TRBD2. V lost 10 bases to trimming and J lost 2 bases; unmatched junction nucleotides: 5. The CDR3 covers 13 residues. Germline V gene lookup returns CDR1 ENHRY and CDR2 SYGVKD. The CDR3 sequence: CATLAGSQETQYF. As DNA, the CDR3 is TGTGCCACACTAGCGGGTTCGCAAGAGACCCAGTACTTC.

In its sample, this clone was seen a few times. The rearrangement joins TRBV5-1 to TRBJ2-7; D perhaps matches TRBD1 (6 bases). V was clipped by 4 bases and J by 4 bases, with 18 bases between them. Germline-derived CDR1 and CDR2 are SGHRS and YFSETQ. This CDR3 is built from 15 residues. CDR3 residues: CASSQDGQGRYEQYF. CDR3 DNA: TGCGCCAGCAGCCAGGACGGGCAGGGGAGATACGAGCAGTACTTC.

About this clone: Possible read error: a much larger clone is one base away. The chain uses TRBV6-6 and TRBJ2-1; no firm D call. V was shortened by 4 bases and J by 5 bases, with 3 bases between the two germline ends. The CDR3 runs to 11 residues. CDR1 is MNHNY and CDR2 is SVGAGI in the germline V gene (reference sequence). This CDR3 is CASSFDNEQFF. The CDR3 coding sequence is TGTGCCAGCAGTTTCGACAATGAGCAGTTCTTC.

The chain joins TRBV7-2 to TRBJ2-7, with TRBD2 matching 11 bases. There are 16 residues in the CDR3. Germline-derived CDR1 and CDR2 are SGHTA and FQGNSA. The V segment lost 9 bases and the J segment 0 bases; nucleotides outside the gene matches: 10. CDR3 coding DNA: TGTGCCAGTTCCGTAAGACTAGCGGGATCCTCCTACGAGCAGTACTTC. It is translated as CASSVRLAGSSYEQYF.

The V and J genes are TRBV5-1 and TRBJ1-2, with 8 bases matching TRBD1. V shed 6 bases and J 5 bases; nucleotides not matched to a gene: 12. The CDR3 sequence is 15 residues long. Looked up from germline, CDR1 is SGHRS and CDR2 is YFSETQ. The CDR3 DNA reads as TGCGCCAGCAACACCGGACAGGGATGGCCGTATGGCTACACCTTC. It translates to CASNTGQGWPYGYTF. The variable domain in full, with the rest retrieved from reference TRBV5-1 and TRBJ1-2, is KAGVTQTPRYLIKTRGQQVTLSCSPISGHRSVSWYQQTPGQGLQFLFEYFSETQRNKGNFPGRFSGRQFSNSRSEMNVSTLELGDSALYLCASNTGQGWPYGYTFGSGTRLTVV.

This clone occurred a few times. The chain employs TRBV7-9 and TRBJ2-5, with TRBD2 as a possible D gene (6 bases). Trimming cost V 3 bases and J 0 bases, with 11 bases left between them. The length of the CDR3 is 15 residues. Germline-derived CDR1 and CDR2 are SEHNR and FQNEAQ (reference sequence). Written as DNA, the CDR3 is TGTGCCAGCAGCTTCCCCGGGGGATACCAAGAGACCCAGTACTTC. Its translation is CASSFPGGYQETQYF.

The chain combines TRBV6-5 with TRBJ2-3; tentative D call: TRBD2 (5 bases). The germline V gene encodes CDR1 MNHEY and CDR2 SVGAGI. Trimming removed 6 bases from V and 0 bases from J, with 13 bases in between. This CDR3 region has 15 residues. DNA of the CDR3: TGTGCCAGCAGGAGGGCACTTACTAGCACAGATACGCAGTATTTT. Residues: CASRRALTSTDTQYF.

The J gene is TRBJ2-3, the V gene TRBV4-3; D uncertain. The CDR3 is made up of 14 amino acids. The V end lost 1 base, the J end lost 3 bases, and 8 bases lay between the germline ends. Germline CDR1 and CDR2: LGHNA and YSLEER. The DNA for the CDR3 is TGCGCCAGCAGCCAAGTTACTAAGACAGATACGCAGTATTTT. It is translated as CASSQVTKTDTQYF.

The chain links TRBV18 to TRBJ1-2; possible D gene TRBD1, 5 bases. The CDR3 sequence is 13 residues long. The germline V gene has CDR1 KGHSH and CDR2 LQKENI. Trimming stripped 6 bases from V and 2 bases from J, with 10 bases between. The CDR3 DNA sequence: TGTGCCAGCTCTACGACAGAGAACTATGGCTACACCTTC. Its protein product is CASSTTENYGYTF. Full variable domain (outside the CDR3, taken from reference TRBV18 and TRBJ1-2): NAGVMQNPRHLVRRRGQEARLRCSPMKGHSHVYWYRQLPEEGLKFMVYLQKENIIDESGMPKERFSAEFPKEGPSILRIQQVVRGDSAAYFCASSTTENYGYTFGSGTRLTVV.

This chain links TRBV15 with TRBJ2-7; TRBD1 matches 8 bases. The CDR3 extends over 15 amino acids. Trimming took 2 bases from V and 4 from J; bases not matched to a gene: 7. CDR1 LNHNV and CDR2 YYDKDF come from the germline V gene (reference sequence). The CDR3 coding sequence is TGTGCCACCAGCAGATCGACAGGGGTCGGGTACGAGCAGTACTTC. Translating gives CATSRSTGVGYEQYF.

This clone was observed a handful of times. The rearrangement uses TRBV10-3 and TRBJ2-3; the D gene is possibly TRBD2 (5 bases). V was clipped by 10 bases and J by 3 bases, with 17 bases between them. CDR1 is ENHRY, CDR2 SYGVKD, per germline. The CDR3 spans 14 residues. The CDR3 DNA sequence: TGTGCCACTGCGCCGGGGTCTGCGACAGATACGCAGTATTTT. It encodes CATAPGSATDTQYF.

This clone was seen more than once but under ten times. V and J are TRBV28 and TRBJ2-7; 11 nucleotides align to TRBD2. CDR3 length: 15 residues. The germline gives CDR1 MDHEN, CDR2 SYDVKM. With 5 bases clipped from V and 3 bases from J, the junction kept 6 bases outside the gene matches. This CDR3 is CASSGSGRDFYEQYF. The CDR3 nucleotides read TGTGCCAGCAGTGGTAGCGGGAGGGACTTCTACGAGCAGTACTTC.